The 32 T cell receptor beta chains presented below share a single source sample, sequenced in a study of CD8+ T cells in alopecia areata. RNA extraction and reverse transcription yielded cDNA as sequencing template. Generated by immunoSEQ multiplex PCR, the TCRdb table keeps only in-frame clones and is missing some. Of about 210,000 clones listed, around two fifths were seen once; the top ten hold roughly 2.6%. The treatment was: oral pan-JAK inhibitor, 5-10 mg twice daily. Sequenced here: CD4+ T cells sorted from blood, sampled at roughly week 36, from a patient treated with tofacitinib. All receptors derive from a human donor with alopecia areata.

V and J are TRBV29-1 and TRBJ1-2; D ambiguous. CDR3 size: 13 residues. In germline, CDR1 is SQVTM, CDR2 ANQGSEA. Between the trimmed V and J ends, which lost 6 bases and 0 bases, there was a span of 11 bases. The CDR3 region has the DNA TGCAGCGTCAGCCAGGCCCCTAACTATGGCTACACCTTC. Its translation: CSVSQAPNYGYTF.

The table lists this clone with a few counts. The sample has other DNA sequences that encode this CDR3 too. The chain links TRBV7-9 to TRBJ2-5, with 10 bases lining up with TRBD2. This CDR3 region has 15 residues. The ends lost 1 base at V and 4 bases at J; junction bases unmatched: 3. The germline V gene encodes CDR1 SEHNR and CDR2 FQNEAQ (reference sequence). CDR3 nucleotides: TGTGCCAGCAGCTTAGGAGTAGCGGGAGGAGAGACCCAGTACTTC. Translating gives CASSLGVAGGETQYF.

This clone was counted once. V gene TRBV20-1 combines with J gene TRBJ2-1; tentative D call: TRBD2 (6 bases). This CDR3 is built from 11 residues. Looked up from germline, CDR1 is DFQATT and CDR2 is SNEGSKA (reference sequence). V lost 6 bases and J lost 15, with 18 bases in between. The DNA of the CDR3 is TGCAGTGCCGTGGTAAGGGACTTCTTGTTCTTC. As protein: CSAVVRDFLFF.

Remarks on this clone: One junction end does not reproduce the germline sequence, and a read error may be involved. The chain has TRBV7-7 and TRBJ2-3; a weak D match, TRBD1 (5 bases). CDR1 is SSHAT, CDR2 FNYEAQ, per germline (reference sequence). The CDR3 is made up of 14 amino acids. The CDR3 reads CASSPFRGSYTQYF. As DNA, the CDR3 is TGTGCTAGCAGCCCCTTTAGGGGTTCCTATACGCAGTATTTT. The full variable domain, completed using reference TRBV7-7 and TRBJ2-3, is GAGVSQSPRYKVTKRGQDVTLRCDPISSHATLYWYQQALGQGPEFLTYFNYEAQPDKSGLPSDRFSAERPEGSISTLTIQRTEQRDSAMYRCASSPFRGSYTQYFGPGTRLTVL.

CDR3 nucleotide sequence: TGTGCCAGCAGTGAATCCGGGACCCATGGCTACACCTTC. Its protein is CASSESGTHGYTF. The V gene is TRBV25-1, the J gene TRBJ1-2; weak D call: TRBD1 (5 bases). The V end lost 1 base, the J end lost 6 bases, and 9 bases lay between the germline ends. This CDR3 has 13 residues. Germline-derived CDR1 and CDR2 are MGHDK and SYGVNS.

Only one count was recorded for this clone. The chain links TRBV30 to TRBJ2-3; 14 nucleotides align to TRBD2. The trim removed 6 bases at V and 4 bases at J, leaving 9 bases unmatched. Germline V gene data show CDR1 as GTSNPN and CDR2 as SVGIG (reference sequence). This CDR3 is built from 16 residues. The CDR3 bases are TGTGCCTGTCGGGGGACTAGCGGGAGTTTACCAGATACGCAGTATTTT. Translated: CACRGTSGSLPDTQYF.

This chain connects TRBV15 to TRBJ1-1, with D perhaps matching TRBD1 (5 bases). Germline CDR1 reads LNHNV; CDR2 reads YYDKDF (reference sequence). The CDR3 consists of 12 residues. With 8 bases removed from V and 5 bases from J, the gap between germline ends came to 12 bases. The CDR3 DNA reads TGTGCCACCGCAGGGATTAGGACTGAAGCTTTCTTT. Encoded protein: CATAGIRTEAFF.

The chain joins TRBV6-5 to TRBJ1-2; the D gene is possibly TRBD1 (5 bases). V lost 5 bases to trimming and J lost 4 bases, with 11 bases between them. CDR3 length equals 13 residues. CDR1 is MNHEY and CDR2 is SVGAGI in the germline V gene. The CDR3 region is CASSPRDLYGYTF. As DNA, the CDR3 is TGTGCCAGCAGTCCACGGGACCTCTATGGCTACACCTTC.

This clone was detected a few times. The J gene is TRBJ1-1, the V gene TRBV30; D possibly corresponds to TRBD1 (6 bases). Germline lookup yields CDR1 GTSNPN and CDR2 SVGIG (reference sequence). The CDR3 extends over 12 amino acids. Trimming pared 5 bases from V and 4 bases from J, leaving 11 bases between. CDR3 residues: CAWSGVSTEAFF. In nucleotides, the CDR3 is TGTGCCTGGTCAGGGGTGAGCACTGAAGCTTTCTTT.

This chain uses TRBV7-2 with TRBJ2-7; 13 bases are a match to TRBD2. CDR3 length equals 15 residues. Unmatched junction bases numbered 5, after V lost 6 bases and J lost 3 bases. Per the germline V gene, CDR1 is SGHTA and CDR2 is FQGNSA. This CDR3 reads CASRLGLAGYYEQYF. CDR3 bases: TGTGCCAGCAGACTGGGACTAGCGGGATACTACGAGCAGTACTTC.

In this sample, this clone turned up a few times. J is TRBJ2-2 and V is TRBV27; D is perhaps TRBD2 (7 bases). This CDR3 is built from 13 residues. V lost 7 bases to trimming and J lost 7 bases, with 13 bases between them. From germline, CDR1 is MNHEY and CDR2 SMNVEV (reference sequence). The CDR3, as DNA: TGTGCCAGCAAGGGGGGGCTGGGCGGGGAGCTGTTTTTT. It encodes CASKGGLGGELFF.

DNA of the CDR3: TGTGCCAGCAGTGGACGACAGGGAGCCTACGAGCAGTACTTC. Amino acid sequence: CASSGRQGAYEQYF. The chain couples TRBV25-1 to TRBJ2-7, with 7 bases identical to TRBD1. From germline, CDR1 is MGHDK and CDR2 SYGVNS. The CDR3 contains 14 residues. Trimming took 4 bases from V and 2 from J; bases not matched to a gene: 5.

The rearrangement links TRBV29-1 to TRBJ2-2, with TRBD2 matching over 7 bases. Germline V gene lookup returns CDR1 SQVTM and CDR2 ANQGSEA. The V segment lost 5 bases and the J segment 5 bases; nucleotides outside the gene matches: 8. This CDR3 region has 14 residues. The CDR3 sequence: CSVPRAGETGELFF. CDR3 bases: TGCAGCGTTCCCAGGGCGGGGGAGACCGGGGAGCTGTTTTTT.

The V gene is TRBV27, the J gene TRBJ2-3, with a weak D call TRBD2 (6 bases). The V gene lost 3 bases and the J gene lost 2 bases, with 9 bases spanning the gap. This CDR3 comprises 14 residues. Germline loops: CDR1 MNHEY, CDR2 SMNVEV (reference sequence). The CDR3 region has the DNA TGTGCCAGCAGTTTCACGGGACTCACAGATACGCAGTATTTT. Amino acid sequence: CASSFTGLTDTQYF.

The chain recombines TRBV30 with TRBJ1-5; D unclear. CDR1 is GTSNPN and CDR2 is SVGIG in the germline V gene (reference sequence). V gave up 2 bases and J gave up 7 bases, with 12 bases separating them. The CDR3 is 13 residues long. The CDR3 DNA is TGTGCCTGGAGTCGGGAGGGCGTCCAGCCCCAGCATTTT. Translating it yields CAWSREGVQPQHF. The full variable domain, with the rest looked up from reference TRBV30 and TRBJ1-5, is SQTIHQWPATLVQPVGSPLSLECTVEGTSNPNLYWYRQAAGRGLQLLFYSVGIGQISSEVPQNLSASRPQDRQFILSSKKLLLSDSGFYLCAWSREGVQPQHFGDGTRLSIL.

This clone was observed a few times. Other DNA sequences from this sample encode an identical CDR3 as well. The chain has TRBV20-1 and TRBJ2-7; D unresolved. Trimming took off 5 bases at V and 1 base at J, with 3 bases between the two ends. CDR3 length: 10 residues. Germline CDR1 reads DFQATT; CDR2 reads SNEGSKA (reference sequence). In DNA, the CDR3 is TGCAGTGCTGGGTCCTACGAGCAGTACTTC. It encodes CSAGSYEQYF.

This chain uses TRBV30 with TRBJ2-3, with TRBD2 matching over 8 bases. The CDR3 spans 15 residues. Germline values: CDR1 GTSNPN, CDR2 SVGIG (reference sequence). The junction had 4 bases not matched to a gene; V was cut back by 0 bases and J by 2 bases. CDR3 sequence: CAWSVGTRPTDTQYF. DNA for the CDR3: TGTGCCTGGAGTGTCGGGACTAGGCCCACAGATACGCAGTATTTT.

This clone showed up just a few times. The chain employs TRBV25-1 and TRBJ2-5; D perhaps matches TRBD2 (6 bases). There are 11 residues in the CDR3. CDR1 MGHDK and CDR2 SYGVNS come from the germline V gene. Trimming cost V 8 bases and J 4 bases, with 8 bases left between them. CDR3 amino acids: CASGGGETQYF. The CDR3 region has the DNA TGTGCCAGCGGGGGAGGAGAGACCCAGTACTTC.

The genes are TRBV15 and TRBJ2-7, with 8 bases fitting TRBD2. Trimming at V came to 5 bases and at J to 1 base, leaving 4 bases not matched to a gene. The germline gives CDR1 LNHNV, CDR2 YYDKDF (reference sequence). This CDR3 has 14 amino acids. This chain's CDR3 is CATSLSGSSYEQYF. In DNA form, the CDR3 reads TGTGCCACCAGCCTAAGCGGGAGTTCCTACGAGCAGTACTTC.

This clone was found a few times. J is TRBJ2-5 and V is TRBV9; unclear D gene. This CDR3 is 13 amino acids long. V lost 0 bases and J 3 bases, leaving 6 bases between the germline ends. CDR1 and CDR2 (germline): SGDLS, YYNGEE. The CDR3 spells CASSVDRKETQYF. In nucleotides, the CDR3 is TGTGCCAGCAGCGTAGACAGAAAAGAGACCCAGTACTTC.

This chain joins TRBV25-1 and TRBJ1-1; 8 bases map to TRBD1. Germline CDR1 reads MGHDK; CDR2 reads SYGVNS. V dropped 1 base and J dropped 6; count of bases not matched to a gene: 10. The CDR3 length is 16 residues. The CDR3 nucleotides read TGTGCCAGCAGTGAATTAGGGGCAGGGGGCAGGCCTGAAGCTTTCTTT. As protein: CASSELGAGGRPEAFF.

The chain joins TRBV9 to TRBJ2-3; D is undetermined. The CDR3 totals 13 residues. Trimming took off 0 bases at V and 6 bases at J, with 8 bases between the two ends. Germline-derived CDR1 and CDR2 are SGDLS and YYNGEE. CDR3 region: CASSVERPDTQYF. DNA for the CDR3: TGTGCCAGCAGCGTAGAGAGACCGGATACGCAGTATTTT. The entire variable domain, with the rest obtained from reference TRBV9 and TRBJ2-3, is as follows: DSGVTQTPKHLITATGQRVTLRCSPRSGDLSVYWYQQSLDQGLQFLIQYYNGEERAKGNILERFSAQQFPDLHSELNLSSLELGDSALYFCASSVERPDTQYFGPGTRLTVL.

The DNA for the CDR3 is TGTGCCTGGAGGCGTCGCTTCAGCGGGAGTGGCGAGCAGTACTTC. It specifies CAWRRRFSGSGEQYF. The chain recombines TRBV30 with TRBJ2-7, with 8 bases lining up with TRBD2. The germline V gene has CDR1 GTSNPN and CDR2 SVGIG (reference sequence). This CDR3 is built from 15 residues. The V and J ends lost 3 bases and 6 bases, in that order; junction bases with no gene match: 13.

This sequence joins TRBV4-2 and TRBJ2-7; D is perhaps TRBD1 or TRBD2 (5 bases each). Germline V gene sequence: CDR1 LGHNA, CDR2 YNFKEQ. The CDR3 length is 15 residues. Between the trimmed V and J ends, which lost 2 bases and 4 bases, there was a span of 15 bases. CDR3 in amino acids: CASSQPGTSAYEQYF. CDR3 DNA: TGTGCCAGCAGCCAACCGGGGACGAGCGCGTACGAGCAGTACTTC.

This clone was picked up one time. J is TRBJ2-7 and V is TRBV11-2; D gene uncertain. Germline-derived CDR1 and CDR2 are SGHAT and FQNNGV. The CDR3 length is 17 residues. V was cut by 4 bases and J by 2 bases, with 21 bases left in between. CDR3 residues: CASSSAGPEPNTYEQYF. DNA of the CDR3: TGTGCCAGCAGCTCTGCCGGTCCGGAACCCAACACCTACGAGCAGTACTTC.

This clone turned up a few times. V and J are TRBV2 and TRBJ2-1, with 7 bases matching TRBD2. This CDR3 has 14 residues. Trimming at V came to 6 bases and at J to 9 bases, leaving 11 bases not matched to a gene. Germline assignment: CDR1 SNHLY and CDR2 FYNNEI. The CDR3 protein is CASRVAGVRGEQFF. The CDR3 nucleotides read TGTGCCAGCAGGGTTGCGGGAGTTAGGGGTGAGCAGTTCTTC.

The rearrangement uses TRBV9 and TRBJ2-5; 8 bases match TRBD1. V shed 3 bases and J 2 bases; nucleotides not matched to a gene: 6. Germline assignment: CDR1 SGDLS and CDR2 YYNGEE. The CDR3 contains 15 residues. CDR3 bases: TGTGCCAGCAGCGCATCTGGACAGGGACAAGAGACCCAGTACTTC. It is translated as CASSASGQGQETQYF.

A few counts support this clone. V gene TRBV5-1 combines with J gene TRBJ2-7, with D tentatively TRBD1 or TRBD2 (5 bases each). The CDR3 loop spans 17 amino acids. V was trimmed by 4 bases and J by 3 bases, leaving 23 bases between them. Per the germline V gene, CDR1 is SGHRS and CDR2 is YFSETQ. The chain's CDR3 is CASSVGFGAGAYYEQYF. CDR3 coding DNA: TGCGCCAGCAGCGTCGGGTTTGGGGCGGGCGCCTACTACGAGCAGTACTTC.

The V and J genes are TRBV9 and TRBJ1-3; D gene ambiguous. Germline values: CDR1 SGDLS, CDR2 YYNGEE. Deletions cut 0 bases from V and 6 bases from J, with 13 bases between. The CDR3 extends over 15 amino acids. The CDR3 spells CASSVEVDPENTIYF. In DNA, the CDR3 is TGTGCCAGCAGCGTAGAGGTCGATCCTGAAAACACCATATATTTT.

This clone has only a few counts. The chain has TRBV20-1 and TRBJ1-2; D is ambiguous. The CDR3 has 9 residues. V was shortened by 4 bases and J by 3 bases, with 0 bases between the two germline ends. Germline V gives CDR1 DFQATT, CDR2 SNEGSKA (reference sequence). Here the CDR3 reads CSANYGYTF. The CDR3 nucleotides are TGCAGTGCTAACTATGGCTACACCTTC.

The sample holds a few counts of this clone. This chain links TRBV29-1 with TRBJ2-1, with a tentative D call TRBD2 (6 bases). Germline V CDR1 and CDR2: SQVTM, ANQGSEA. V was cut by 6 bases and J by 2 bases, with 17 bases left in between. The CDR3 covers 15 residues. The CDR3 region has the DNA TGCAGCGTCCCACCGCGGAGCGGGCCCTACAATGAGCAGTTCTTC. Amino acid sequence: CSVPPRSGPYNEQFF.

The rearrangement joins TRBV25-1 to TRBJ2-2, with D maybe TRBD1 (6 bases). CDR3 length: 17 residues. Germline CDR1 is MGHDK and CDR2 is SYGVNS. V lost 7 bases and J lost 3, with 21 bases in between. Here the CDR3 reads CASIPDRGQAYTGELFF. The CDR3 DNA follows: TGTGCCAGCATACCCGACCGGGGACAAGCCTACACCGGGGAGCTGTTTTTT.